The next 28 T cell receptor beta chains were all read from a single sample in a study of CD8+ T cells in alopecia areata. Following RNA extraction, reverse transcription yielded cDNA that acted as the sequencing template. Using immunoSEQ multiplex PCR, the repertoire was profiled, and TCRdb retains in-frame clones only, with some absent. The data show some 180,000 clones, around 63% seen once. The specimen was CD4+ T cells sorted from blood, collected at week 0. The receptors come from a human donor with alopecia areata.

This chain connects TRBV30 to TRBJ1-4; no reliable D call. CDR1 and CDR2 from the germline V gene are GTSNPN and SVGIG (reference sequence). There are 13 residues in the CDR3. V was trimmed by 0 bases and J by 6 bases, leaving 8 bases between them. CDR3 protein: CAWSVRVDEKLFF. Here the CDR3 DNA reads TGTGCCTGGAGTGTTCGGGTAGATGAAAAACTGTTTTTT.

The chain joins TRBV27 to TRBJ1-5; D not certain. V shed 2 bases and J shed 3 bases, with 8 bases lying between them. Germline CDR1 reads MNHEY; CDR2 reads SMNVEV (reference sequence). This CDR3 has 14 amino acids. Here the CDR3 DNA reads TGTGCCAGCAGTTTACGACTGAACAATCAGCCCCAGCATTTT. Encoded protein: CASSLRLNNQPQHF.

The V gene is TRBV15, the J gene TRBJ1-1; 7 positions match TRBD1. V lost 7 bases, J lost 8 bases, and 10 bases stayed unmatched. Germline V gene data show CDR1 as LNHNV and CDR2 as YYDKDF (reference sequence). The CDR3 covers 13 residues. This CDR3 is CATTQGPTGEAFF. CDR3 sequence (DNA): TGTGCCACCACCCAGGGCCCGACAGGGGAAGCTTTCTTT.

This sequence joins TRBV27 and TRBJ2-3, with 15 bases matching TRBD2. The length of the CDR3 is 18 residues. With 4 bases clipped from V and 0 bases from J, the junction kept 5 bases outside the gene matches. The germline CDR1 and CDR2 sequences are MNHEY and SMNVEV (reference sequence). In DNA, the CDR3 is TGTGCCAGCAGTTCGGGACTAGCGGGGGGCCTCAGCACAGATACGCAGTATTTT. This gives the protein CASSSGLAGGLSTDTQYF.

The chain recombines TRBV10-2 with TRBJ2-3; either TRBD1 or TRBD2 may fit D (5 bases each). The germline gives CDR1 WSHSY, CDR2 SAAADI. V lost 8 bases to trimming and J lost 0 bases, with 9 bases between them. The CDR3 is made up of 13 amino acids. The CDR3 here is CASRDESTDTQYF. CDR3 coding DNA: TGCGCCAGCCGGGACGAGAGCACAGATACGCAGTATTTT.

This chain uses TRBV11-2 with TRBJ2-7, with D unresolved. The CDR3 contains 12 residues. V lost 5 bases to trimming and J lost 6 bases, with 11 bases between them. Germline V CDR1 and CDR2: SGHAT, FQNNGV. CDR3 nucleotides: TGTGCCAGCAGCCAATTCTGGGGCGAGCAGTACTTC. It codes for CASSQFWGEQYF.

V gene TRBV30 combines with J gene TRBJ1-3; D not certain. The CDR3 extends over 13 amino acids. The ends were cut back, 1 base at V and 3 bases at J, with 7 bases in the middle. Germline loops: CDR1 GTSNPN, CDR2 SVGIG (reference sequence). CDR3 region: CAWSGALGNTIYF. CDR3 in DNA: TGTGCCTGGAGTGGGGCTCTTGGAAACACCATATATTTT.

The chain carries TRBV7-9 and TRBJ2-2, with D uncertain. CDR3 length: 14 residues. Trimming took off 4 bases at V and 1 base at J, with 7 bases between the two ends. CDR1 is SEHNR, CDR2 FQNEAQ, per germline (reference sequence). CDR3 nucleotides: TGTGCCAGCAGCTCCTTTTGGAACACCGGGGAGCTGTTTTTT. This codes for CASSSFWNTGELFF.

Concerning this clone itself: Additional DNA sequences in this sample encode the identical CDR3. This rearrangement joins TRBV4-3 to TRBJ1-6; D gene uncertain. V lost 0 bases and J 10 bases, leaving 7 bases between the germline ends. Germline assignment: CDR1 LGHNA and CDR2 YSLEER. The CDR3 runs to 13 residues. CDR3 sequence: CASSQDLGSPLHF. The CDR3 nucleotides read TGCGCCAGCAGCCAAGATCTCGGCTCACCCCTCCACTTT.

The chain uses TRBV2 and TRBJ1-6, with a possible D match to TRBD1 (5 bases). CDR1 and CDR2 from the germline V gene are SNHLY and FYNNEI. Deletions cut 4 bases from V and 6 bases from J, with 13 bases between. The CDR3 consists of 15 residues. CDR3 sequence (DNA): TGTGCCAGCAGTGTCCAAAAGACAGCTAATTCACCCCTCCACTTT. This codes for CASSVQKTANSPLHF. The full variable domain, with the rest looked up from reference TRBV2 and TRBJ1-6, is EPEVTQTPSHQVTQMGQEVILRCVPISNHLYFYWYRQILGQKVEFLVSFYNNEISEKSEIFDDQFSVERPDGSNFTLKIRSTKLEDSAMYFCASSVQKTANSPLHFGNGTRLTVT.

V gene TRBV5-1 combines with J gene TRBJ2-2; unclear D gene. There are 13 residues in the CDR3. Germline assignment: CDR1 SGHRS and CDR2 YFSETQ. V was shortened by 4 bases and J by 7 bases, with 11 bases between the two germline ends. The CDR3 nucleotides read TGCGCCAGCAGCATTCCAGGCAGCGGGGAGCTGTTTTTT. It codes for CASSIPGSGELFF.

The chain employs TRBV4-1 and TRBJ1-5; D not certain. Trimming shortened V by 8 bases and J by 1 base, and 15 bases separated the two germline ends. CDR1 is MGHRA and CDR2 is YSYEKL in the germline V gene. The CDR3 length is 15 residues. CDR3 coding DNA: TGCGCCAGCCTCTCGGGGTACCGCAGCAATCAGCCCCAGCATTTT. This encodes CASLSGYRSNQPQHF.

The chain uses TRBV5-1 and TRBJ2-3; 8 bases map to TRBD2. Germline V lookup: CDR1 SGHRS, CDR2 YFSETQ. The CDR3 contains 12 residues. V lost 0 bases, J lost 10 bases, and 1 base stayed unmatched. This CDR3 reads CASSLVAGSQYF. DNA for the CDR3: TGCGCCAGCAGCTTGGTAGCGGGGTCGCAGTATTTT. Variable domain in full (rest from reference TRBV5-1 and TRBJ2-3): KAGVTQTPRYLIKTRGQQVTLSCSPISGHRSVSWYQQTPGQGLQFLFEYFSETQRNKGNFPGRFSGRQFSNSRSEMNVSTLELGDSALYLCASSLVAGSQYFGPGTRLTVL.

The chain recombines TRBV9 with TRBJ2-5, with D possibly being TRBD2 (6 bases). V was cut by 3 bases and J by 5 bases, with 17 bases left in between. Germline loops: CDR1 SGDLS, CDR2 YYNGEE. The CDR3 extends over 15 amino acids. CDR3 sequence (DNA): TGTGCCAGCAGCGCCCGGGACTCCGGGACGGAGACCCAGTACTTC. Translating it yields CASSARDSGTETQYF.

This rearrangement joins TRBV30 to TRBJ1-2, with 7 bases lining up with TRBD1. Germline V gene sequence: CDR1 GTSNPN, CDR2 SVGIG (reference sequence). The CDR3 extends over 14 amino acids. The J segment lost 1 base and the V segment lost 2 bases, leaving 4 bases of the junction unmatched. The CDR3 DNA is TGTGCCTGGAGTAGGGGGCAGTATAACTATGGCTACACCTTC. Its protein product is CAWSRGQYNYGYTF.

The table lists this clone with a few counts. The J gene is TRBJ2-3, the V gene TRBV29-1; D unclear. Deletions cut 2 bases from V and 0 bases from J, with 3 bases between. Per the germline V gene, CDR1 is SQVTM and CDR2 is ANQGSEA. The CDR3 contains 12 residues. The CDR3 loop reads CSVEPSTDTQYF. Here the CDR3 DNA reads TGCAGCGTTGAACCTAGCACAGATACGCAGTATTTT.

This clone was seen at least ten times. V and J are TRBV14 and TRBJ1-6; perhaps TRBD1 as D (6 bases). V was cut by 2 bases and J by 8 bases, with 13 bases left in between. The CDR3 is 15 amino acids. Germline loops: CDR1 SGHDN, CDR2 FVKESK. DNA for the CDR3: TGTGCCAGCAGCCAAATTACAGGGTCGGATTCACCCCTCCACTTT. Its protein is CASSQITGSDSPLHF.

This clone came up a few times. The chain couples TRBV5-6 to TRBJ2-7; D is unclear. The CDR3 loop spans 13 amino acids. Germline V lookup: CDR1 SGHDT, CDR2 YYEEEE. V was pared by 5 bases and J by 6 bases, with 15 bases between. The CDR3 sequence: CASRFLSLGEQYF. The CDR3 DNA reads TGTGCCAGCAGATTCTTGAGCTTGGGCGAGCAGTACTTC.

The chain combines TRBV20-1 with TRBJ1-1; no clear D gene. Trimming stripped 1 base from V and 10 bases from J, with 10 bases between. The CDR3 has 11 amino acids. Per the germline V gene, CDR1 is DFQATT and CDR2 is SNEGSKA (reference sequence). The CDR3 reads CSARGLPGAFF. The CDR3 DNA reads TGCAGTGCTAGAGGCCTCCCGGGAGCTTTCTTT.

The chain joins TRBV29-1 to TRBJ2-3; 8 positions match TRBD2. Germline V gene lookup returns CDR1 SQVTM and CDR2 ANQGSEA. The V gene end was trimmed by 5 bases and the J gene end by 5 bases; junction bases not matched to a gene: 9. This CDR3 has 14 residues. The CDR3 nucleotides read TGCAGCGTTTGGGGTAGCGGGGTTTTAGATACGCAGTATTTT. Amino acid sequence: CSVWGSGVLDTQYF.

V is TRBV30 and J is TRBJ1-2; 7 bases agree with TRBD1. The germline V gene has CDR1 GTSNPN and CDR2 SVGIG (reference sequence). V shed 0 bases, J shed 4 bases, and the junction held 8 bases outside the gene matches. The CDR3 spans 15 residues. CDR3 region: CAWSVRKGAIYGYTF. CDR3 sequence (DNA): TGTGCCTGGAGTGTACGCAAGGGGGCTATCTATGGCTACACCTTC.

The chain uses TRBV2 and TRBJ2-7, with D perhaps TRBD1 (7 bases). The CDR3 loop spans 14 amino acids. Per germline, CDR1 SNHLY and CDR2 FYNNEI. V lost 1 base and J lost 4, with 11 bases in between. The CDR3 region is CASSEGRGRYEQYF. Written as DNA, the CDR3 is TGTGCCAGCAGTGAAGGCAGGGGGAGGTACGAGCAGTACTTC.

The chain has TRBV20-1 and TRBJ1-2, with D unclear. V lost 5 bases and J 6 bases, leaving 7 bases between the germline ends. The CDR3 runs to 10 residues. Germline lookup yields CDR1 DFQATT and CDR2 SNEGSKA (reference sequence). CDR3 DNA: TGCAGTGCTCGCTCGAATGGCTACACCTTC. Encoded protein: CSARSNGYTF.

The chain has TRBV7-2 and TRBJ2-2; no clear D gene. CDR1 and CDR2 (germline): SGHTA, FQGNSA. This CDR3 is built from 14 residues. The ends were cut back, 5 bases at V and 1 base at J, with 8 bases in the middle. In DNA form, the CDR3 reads TGTGCCAGCAGCGGAAGTCTGAACACCGGGGAGCTGTTTTTT. Translating it yields CASSGSLNTGELFF.

The rearrangement joins TRBV29-1 to TRBJ1-2, with 7 bases fitting TRBD1. Per the germline V gene, CDR1 is SQVTM and CDR2 is ANQGSEA. The CDR3 spans 14 residues. Trimming at V came to 7 bases and at J to 2 bases, leaving 10 bases not matched to a gene. The CDR3, as DNA: TGCAGCGCCGGTCCGGGACAGATAAACTATGGCTACACCTTC. Protein product: CSAGPGQINYGYTF.

CDR3 nucleotide sequence: TGCGCCAGCAGCGACCGGGCTGCGGGTGAAAAACTGTTTTTT. Translated: CASSDRAAGEKLFF. The chain combines TRBV5-1 with TRBJ1-4; D ambiguous. Germline CDR1 SGHRS, CDR2 YFSETQ. V was trimmed by 4 bases and J by 7 bases, leaving 14 bases between them. CDR3 length equals 14 residues. Full variable domain (remainder filled in from reference TRBV5-1 and TRBJ1-4): KAGVTQTPRYLIKTRGQQVTLSCSPISGHRSVSWYQQTPGQGLQFLFEYFSETQRNKGNFPGRFSGRQFSNSRSEMNVSTLELGDSALYLCASSDRAAGEKLFFGSGTQLSVL.

The gene calls are TRBV6-5 and TRBJ2-7; the D is unclear. Looked up from germline, CDR1 is MNHEY and CDR2 is SVGAGI. With 0 bases removed from V and 0 bases from J, the gap between germline ends came to 9 bases. The CDR3 runs to 15 residues. CDR3 coding DNA: TGTGCCAGCAGTTACTCGACGGATAGCTCCTACGAGCAGTACTTC. Translation gives CASSYSTDSSYEQYF.

This clone was observed a handful of times. The chain recombines TRBV29-1 with TRBJ2-3; D ambiguous. Germline V gene lookup returns CDR1 SQVTM and CDR2 ANQGSEA. This CDR3 is built from 13 residues. Deletions cut 3 bases from V and 5 bases from J, with 12 bases between. The CDR3 DNA reads TGCAGCGTTGACGGCCCCCTGGGAGATACGCAGTATTTT. This encodes CSVDGPLGDTQYF.